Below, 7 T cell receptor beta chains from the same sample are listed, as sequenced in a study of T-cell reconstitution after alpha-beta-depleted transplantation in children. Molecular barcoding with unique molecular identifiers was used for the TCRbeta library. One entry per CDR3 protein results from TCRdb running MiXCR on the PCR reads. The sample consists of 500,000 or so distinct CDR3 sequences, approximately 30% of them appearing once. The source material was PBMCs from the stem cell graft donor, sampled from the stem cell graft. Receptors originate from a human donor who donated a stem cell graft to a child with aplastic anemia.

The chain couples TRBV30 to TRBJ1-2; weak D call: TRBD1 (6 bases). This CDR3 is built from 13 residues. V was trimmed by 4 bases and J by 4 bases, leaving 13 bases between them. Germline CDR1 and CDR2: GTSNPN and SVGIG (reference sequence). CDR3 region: CAWTTGLGYGYTF. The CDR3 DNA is TGTGCCTGGACCACAGGGTTAGGCTATGGCTACACCTTC.

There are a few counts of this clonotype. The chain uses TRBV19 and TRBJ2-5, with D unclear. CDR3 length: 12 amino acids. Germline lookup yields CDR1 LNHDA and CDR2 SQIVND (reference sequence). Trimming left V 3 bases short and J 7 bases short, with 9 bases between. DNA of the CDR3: TGTGCCAGTAGTATGGAATTAGGGACCCAGTACTTC. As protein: CASSMELGTQYF.

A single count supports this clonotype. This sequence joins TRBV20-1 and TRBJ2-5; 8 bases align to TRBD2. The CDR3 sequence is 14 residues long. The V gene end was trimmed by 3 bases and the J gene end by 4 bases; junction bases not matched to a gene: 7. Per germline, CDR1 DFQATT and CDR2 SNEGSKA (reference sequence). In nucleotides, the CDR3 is TGCAGTGCTAGCCCCAGCGGGAGCCGAGAGACCCAGTACTTC. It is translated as CSASPSGSRETQYF.

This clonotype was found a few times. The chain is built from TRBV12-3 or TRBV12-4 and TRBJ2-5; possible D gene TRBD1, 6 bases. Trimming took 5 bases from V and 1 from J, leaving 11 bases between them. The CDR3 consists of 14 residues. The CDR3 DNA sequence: TGTGCCAGCAGTCTATGGACAGCCCAAGAGACCCAGTACTTC. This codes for CASSLWTAQETQYF.

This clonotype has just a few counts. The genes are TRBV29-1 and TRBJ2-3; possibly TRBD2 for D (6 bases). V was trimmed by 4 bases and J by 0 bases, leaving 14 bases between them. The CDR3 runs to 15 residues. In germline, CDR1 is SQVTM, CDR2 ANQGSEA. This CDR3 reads CSVVTLSGSTDTQYF. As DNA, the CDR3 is TGCAGCGTTGTTACCCTCAGCGGGAGCACAGATACGCAGTATTTT.

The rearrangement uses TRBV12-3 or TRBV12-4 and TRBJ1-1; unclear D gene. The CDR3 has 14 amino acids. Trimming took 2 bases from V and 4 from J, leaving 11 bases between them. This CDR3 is CASSLSQAGTEAFF. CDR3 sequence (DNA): TGTGCCAGCAGTTTAAGCCAGGCGGGCACTGAAGCTTTCTTT.

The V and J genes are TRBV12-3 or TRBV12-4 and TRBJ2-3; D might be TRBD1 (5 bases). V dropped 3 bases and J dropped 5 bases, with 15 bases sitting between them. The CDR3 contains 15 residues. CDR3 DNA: TGTGCCAGCAGTTTCAGTGGGGCGACCGGAGATACGCAGTATTTT. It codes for CASSFSGATGDTQYF.